This T cell receptor beta chain is drawn from a study of cytomegalovirus exposure and HLA in healthy donors. Whole-study context: Later analysis reported that the roughly 120 validation repertoires shared the platform of the approximately 670 first-cohort repertoires. Study outcomes and limitations: Most observed TCR sequences were rare, whereas some public TCRs were detected in many donors.

As concerns this clone: What it recognizes is unknown.

Profiled with immunoSEQ multiplex PCR; TCRdb holds only in-frame clones, not every one. Of 90,000 to 130,000 clones listed, 70% to 85% are singletons. The CDR3 is 14 residues long. V lost 1 base and J lost 0; bases outside the gene matches: 0. Germline values: CDR1 LNHDA, CDR2 SQIVND (reference sequence). The chain links TRBV19 to TRBJ2-7, with 7 bases aligning to TRBD1. This TCR was sampled from a woman between 18 and 29 years old in good health and CMV-seronegative. Sequenced: PBMCs. CDR3 bases: TGTGCCAGTAGTATAGGGACAGGCTCCTACGAGCAGTACTTC. It codes for CASSIGTGSYEQYF.